Each of the 7 T cell receptor beta chains below was sequenced from the same sample in a study of Ad26.COV2.S vaccination and SARS-CoV-2 variants. Indicated treatment: 15 to 20 received Ad26.COV2.S at low or high dose, single or two shots; 5 received placebo; per-sample allocation not given. Specimen acquisition occurred on day 63 following the initial vaccine or placebo injection. Measured with immunoSEQ multiplex PCR; TCRdb has only the in-frame clones, and not every one. The data show approximately 360,000 clones, 83% seen once. Sequenced material: peripheral blood, taken in a trial of Ad26.COV2.S vaccine versus placebo. The receptors here all came from a person between 18 and 59 years old who received the Ad26.COV2.S COVID-19 vaccine or a placebo.

The chain employs TRBV10-3 and TRBJ1-5; D gene uncertain. The V and J ends lost 8 bases and 12 bases respectively, with 5 bases between them. The germline V gene has CDR1 ENHRY and CDR2 SYGVKD. This CDR3 spans 8 amino acids. Here the CDR3 reads CAIGLQHF. CDR3 nucleotide sequence: TGTGCCATCGGGCTCCAGCATTTT.

This chain uses TRBV7-3 with TRBJ2-5, with D tentatively TRBD1 or TRBD2 (5 bases each). The CDR3 has 13 residues. Germline loops: CDR1 SGHTA, CDR2 FQGTGA. Trimming pared 3 bases from V and 4 bases from J, leaving 9 bases between. CDR3 coding DNA: TGTGCCAGCAGCTTGGGACGGGGAGAGACCCAGTACTTC. Translated, it gives CASSLGRGETQYF.

The chain's CDR3 is CASSVQENIQYF. CDR3 in DNA: TGTGCCAGCAGTGTCCAGGAAAACATTCAGTACTTC. This chain connects TRBV2 to TRBJ2-4; unclear D gene. Per germline, CDR1 SNHLY and CDR2 FYNNEI. V lost 4 bases, J lost 5 bases, and 6 bases lay in between. The length of the CDR3 is 12 residues.

This clone occurred a few times. The chain joins TRBV18 to TRBJ1-6, with D uncertain. V lost 8 bases, J lost 8 bases, and 16 bases lay in between. CDR3 length equals 14 residues. Per germline, CDR1 KGHSH and CDR2 LQKENI. This chain's CDR3 is CASAPGLHHSPLHF. The CDR3 DNA reads TGTGCCAGCGCCCCAGGACTACACCATTCACCCCTCCACTTT.

The chain uses TRBV13 and TRBJ2-7; no clear D. Germline V gives CDR1 PRHDT, CDR2 FYEKMQ (reference sequence). V lost 5 bases, J lost 1 base, and 12 bases lay in between. The CDR3 contains 14 residues. In nucleotides, the CDR3 is TGTGCCAGCAGCCCGTTACTATATTCCTACGAGCAGTACTTC. This translates into CASSPLLYSYEQYF. Supplemented by reference TRBV13 and TRBJ2-7, the full variable domain reads AAGVIQSPRHLIKEKRETATLKCYPIPRHDTVYWYQQGPGQDPQFLISFYEKMQSDKGSIPDRFSAQQFSDYHSELNMSSLELGDSALYFCASSPLLYSYEQYFGPGTRLTVT.

The chain links TRBV6-5 to TRBJ1-1; D is undetermined. The CDR3 spans 13 residues. V gave up 8 bases and J gave up 5 bases, with 15 bases separating them. CDR1 and CDR2 from the germline V gene are MNHEY and SVGAGI. The CDR3 bases are TGTGCCAGCCGCAGGTTAGGAGAAACTGAAGCTTTCTTT. Translating gives CASRRLGETEAFF.

The J gene is TRBJ1-3, the V gene TRBV9, with no clear D. The CDR3 extends over 14 amino acids. Germline V gene sequence: CDR1 SGDLS, CDR2 YYNGEE. The V end lost 3 bases, the J end lost 0 bases, and 7 bases lay between the germline ends. The CDR3 DNA follows: TGTGCCAGCAGCGCACGGCGCTCTGGAAACACCATATATTTT. It codes for CASSARRSGNTIYF.